The present T cell receptor beta chain was sequenced within a study of T cells in Graves' hyperthyroidism and ophthalmopathy. Turning to the study itself: Peripheral blood was collected at initial diagnosis, before any treatment.

This clonotype was observed many times. Regions amplified from RNA transcripts were the TCR beta CDR3 regions. A first-round RT-PCR of the TCR CDR3 used the HTBI primer set. MiXCR was run by TCRdb on the multiplex PCR reads, yielding one entry per CDR3 protein. The data show under 350,000 distinct CDR3 sequences, with roughly 13% seen just once and 7% to 9% held by the top ten. With V trimmed by 2 bases and J by 8 bases, 3 bases remained unmatched. Germline V gene lookup returns CDR1 GTSNPN and CDR2 SVGIG (reference sequence). CDR3 length: 12 amino acids. This chain links TRBV30 with TRBJ1-2, with 9 bases that match TRBD1. The clonotype originates from a woman aged 35 to 49 with Graves' hyperthyroidism. Sequences were obtained from blood. CDR3 in amino acids: CAWSTTGGGYTF. The CDR3 DNA follows: TGTGCCTGGAGTACTACAGGGGGCGGCTACACCTTC.